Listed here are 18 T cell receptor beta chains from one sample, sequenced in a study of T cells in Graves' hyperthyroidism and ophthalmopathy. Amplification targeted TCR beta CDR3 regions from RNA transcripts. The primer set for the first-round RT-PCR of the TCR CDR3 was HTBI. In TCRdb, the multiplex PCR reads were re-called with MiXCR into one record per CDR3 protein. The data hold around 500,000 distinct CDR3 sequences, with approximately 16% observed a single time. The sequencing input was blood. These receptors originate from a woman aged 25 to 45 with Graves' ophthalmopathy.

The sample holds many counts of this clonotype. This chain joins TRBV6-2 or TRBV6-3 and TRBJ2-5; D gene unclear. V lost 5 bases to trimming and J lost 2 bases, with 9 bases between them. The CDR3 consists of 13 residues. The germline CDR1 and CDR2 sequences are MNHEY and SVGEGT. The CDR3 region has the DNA TGTGCCAGCAGTCGAAATGAACAAGAGACCCAGTACTTC. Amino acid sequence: CASSRNEQETQYF.

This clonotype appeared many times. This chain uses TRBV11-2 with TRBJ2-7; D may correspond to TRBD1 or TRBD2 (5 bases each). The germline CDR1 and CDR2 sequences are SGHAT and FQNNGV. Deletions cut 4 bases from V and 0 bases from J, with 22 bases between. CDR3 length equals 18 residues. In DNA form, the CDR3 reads TGTGCCAGCAGCTCCCGACCTTCGGGGCGGTCAAGCTCCTACGAGCAGTACTTC. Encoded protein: CASSSRPSGRSSSYEQYF.

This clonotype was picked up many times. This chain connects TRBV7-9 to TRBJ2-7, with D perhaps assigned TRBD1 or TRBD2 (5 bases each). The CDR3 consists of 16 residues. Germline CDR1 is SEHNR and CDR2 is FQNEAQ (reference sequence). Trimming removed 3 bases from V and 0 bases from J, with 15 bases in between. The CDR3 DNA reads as TGTGCCAGCAGCTTTACCGGGACCCTAAGCTCCTACGAGCAGTACTTC. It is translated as CASSFTGTLSSYEQYF.

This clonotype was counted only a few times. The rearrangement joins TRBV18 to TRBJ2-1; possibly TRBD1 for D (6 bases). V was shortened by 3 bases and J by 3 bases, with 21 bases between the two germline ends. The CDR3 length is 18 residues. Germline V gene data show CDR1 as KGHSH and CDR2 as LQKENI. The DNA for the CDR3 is TGTGCCAGCTCACCCTCCCCGGGACAACCTGGGGGCTACAATGAGCAGTTCTTC. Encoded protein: CASSPSPGQPGGYNEQFF.

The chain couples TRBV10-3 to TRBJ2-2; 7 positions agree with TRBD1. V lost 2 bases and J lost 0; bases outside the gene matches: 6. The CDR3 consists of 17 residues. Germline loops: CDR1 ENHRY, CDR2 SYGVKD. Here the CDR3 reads CAISEPWDSANTGELFF. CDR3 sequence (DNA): TGTGCCATCAGTGAGCCCTGGGACAGCGCGAACACCGGGGAGCTGTTTTTT.

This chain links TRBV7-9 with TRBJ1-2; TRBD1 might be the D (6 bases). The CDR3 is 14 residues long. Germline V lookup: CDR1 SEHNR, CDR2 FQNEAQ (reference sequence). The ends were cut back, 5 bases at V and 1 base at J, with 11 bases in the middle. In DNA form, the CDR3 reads TGTGCCAGCAGCCTACAGGGTGATAACTATGGCTACACCTTC. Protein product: CASSLQGDNYGYTF.

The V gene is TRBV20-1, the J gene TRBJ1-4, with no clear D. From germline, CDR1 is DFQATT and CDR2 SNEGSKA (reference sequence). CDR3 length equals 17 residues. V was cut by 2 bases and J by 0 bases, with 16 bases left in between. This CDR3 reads CSARFIQPAATNEKLFF. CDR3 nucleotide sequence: TGCAGTGCTAGATTTATACAGCCTGCAGCAACTAATGAAAAACTGTTTTTT.

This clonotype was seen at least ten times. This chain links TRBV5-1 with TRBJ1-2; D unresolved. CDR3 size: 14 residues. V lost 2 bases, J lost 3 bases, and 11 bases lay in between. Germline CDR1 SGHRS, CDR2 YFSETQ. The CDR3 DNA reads TGCGCCAGCAGCTTTTCTTCCAGTGACTATGGCTACACCTTC. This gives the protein CASSFSSSDYGYTF.

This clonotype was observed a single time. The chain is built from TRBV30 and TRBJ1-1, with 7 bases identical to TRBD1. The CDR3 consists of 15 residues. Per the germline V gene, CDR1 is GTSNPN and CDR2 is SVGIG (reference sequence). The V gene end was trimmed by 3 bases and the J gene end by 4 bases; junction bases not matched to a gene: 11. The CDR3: CAWRETGLEVTEAFF. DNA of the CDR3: TGTGCCTGGAGAGAGACAGGGTTGGAGGTCACTGAAGCTTTCTTT.

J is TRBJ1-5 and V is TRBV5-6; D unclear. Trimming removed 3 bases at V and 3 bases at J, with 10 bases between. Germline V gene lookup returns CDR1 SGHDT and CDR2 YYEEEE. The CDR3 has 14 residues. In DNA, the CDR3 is TGTGCCAGCAGCTGGAGGCTTCCCAATCAGCCCCAGCATTTT. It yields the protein CASSWRLPNQPQHF. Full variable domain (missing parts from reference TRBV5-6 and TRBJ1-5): DAGVTQSPTHLIKTRGQQVTLRCSPKSGHDTVSWYQQALGQGPQFIFQYYEEEERQRGNFPDRFSGHQFPNYSSELNVNALLLGDSALYLCASSWRLPNQPQHFGDGTRLSIL.

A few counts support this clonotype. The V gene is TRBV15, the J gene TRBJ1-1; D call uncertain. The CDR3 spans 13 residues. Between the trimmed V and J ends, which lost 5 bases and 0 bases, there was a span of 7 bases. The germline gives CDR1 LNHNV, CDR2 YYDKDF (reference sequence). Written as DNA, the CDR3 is TGTGCCACCAGCCTCGACCTGAACACTGAAGCTTTCTTT. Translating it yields CATSLDLNTEAFF.

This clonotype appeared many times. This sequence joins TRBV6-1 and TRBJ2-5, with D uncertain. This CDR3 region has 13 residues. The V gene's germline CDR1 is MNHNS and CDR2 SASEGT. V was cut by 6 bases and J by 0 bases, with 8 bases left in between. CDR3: CASSSPYQETQYF. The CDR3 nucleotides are TGTGCCAGCAGCTCTCCCTACCAAGAGACCCAGTACTTC.

The CDR3 DNA reads TGCGCCAGCAGCCCAGCGGGGTATGAGCAGTTCTTC. Residues: CASSPAGYEQFF. The V call is TRBV5-1, the J call TRBJ2-1; TRBD2 matches at 7 bases. Germline CDR1 and CDR2: SGHRS and YFSETQ. Trimming removed 4 bases from V and 8 bases from J; junction bases left unmatched: 3. There are 12 residues in the CDR3.

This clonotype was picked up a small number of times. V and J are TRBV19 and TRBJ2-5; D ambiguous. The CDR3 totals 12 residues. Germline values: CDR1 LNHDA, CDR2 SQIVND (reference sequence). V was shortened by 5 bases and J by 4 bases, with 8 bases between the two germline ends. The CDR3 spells CASSAGSETQYF. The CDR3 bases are TGTGCCAGTAGTGCCGGCTCAGAGACCCAGTACTTC.

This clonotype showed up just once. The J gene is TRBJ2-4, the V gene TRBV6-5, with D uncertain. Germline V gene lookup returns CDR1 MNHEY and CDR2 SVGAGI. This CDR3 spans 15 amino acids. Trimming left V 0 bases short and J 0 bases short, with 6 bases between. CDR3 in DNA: TGTGCCAGCAGTTACTCGAGTCTAGCCAAAAACATTCAGTACTTC. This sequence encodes CASSYSSLAKNIQYF.

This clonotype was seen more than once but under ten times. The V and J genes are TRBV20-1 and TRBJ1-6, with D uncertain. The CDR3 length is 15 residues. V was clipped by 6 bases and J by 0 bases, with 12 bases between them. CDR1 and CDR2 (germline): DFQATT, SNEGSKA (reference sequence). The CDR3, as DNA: TGCAGTGCAGACCCGGGCCCCTCCTATAATTCACCCCTCCACTTT. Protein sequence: CSADPGPSYNSPLHF.

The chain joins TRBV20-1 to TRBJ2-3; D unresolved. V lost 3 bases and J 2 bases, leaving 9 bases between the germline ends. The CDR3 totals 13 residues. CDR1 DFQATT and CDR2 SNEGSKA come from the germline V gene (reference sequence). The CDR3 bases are TGCAGTGCTAGCGACCCTAACACAGATACGCAGTATTTT. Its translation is CSASDPNTDTQYF.

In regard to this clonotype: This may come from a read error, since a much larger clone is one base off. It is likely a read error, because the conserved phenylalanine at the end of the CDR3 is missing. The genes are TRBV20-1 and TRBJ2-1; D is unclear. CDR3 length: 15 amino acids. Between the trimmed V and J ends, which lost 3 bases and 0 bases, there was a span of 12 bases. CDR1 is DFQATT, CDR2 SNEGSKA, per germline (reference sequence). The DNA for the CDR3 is TGCAGTGCTAGTGACGGGCTCTCCTCCTACAATGAGCAGTTCCTC. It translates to CSASDGLSSYNEQFL.